A selection of T cell receptor beta chains follows, all from one sample in a study of blood T cell repertoires in COVID-19. Some clones are missing from TCRdb's copy, which holds only in-frame ones; the method was immunoSEQ multiplex PCR. The data show 64,000 or so clones, about 86% seen once. Sequencing input: peripheral blood. Receptors were obtained from a man aged 35 to 55 with acute or convalescent COVID-19. Both conserved end residues are part of each CDR3. A D gene is named only where the DNA matches it firmly. A row's size may be missing; if present it is once, few, many or a size class.

v_gene	abundance	j_gene	d_gene	CDR3aa	CDR3nt
TRBV2	.	TRBJ2-5	TRBD2	CASSATIGSSGRYRETQYF	TGTGCCAGCAGTGCAACTATAGGGTCTAGCGGGCGTTACCGGGAGACCCAGTACTTC
TRBV3-1/TRBV3-2	once	TRBJ1-5	.	CASSQDSGSNQPQHF	TGTGCCAGCAGCCAAGACAGCGGAAGCAATCAGCCCCAGCATTTT
TRBV18	.	TRBJ1-2	TRBD1	CASSPPGTASYGYTF	TGTGCCAGCTCACCACCCGGGACAGCGAGCTATGGCTACACCTTC
TRBV5-1	.	TRBJ2-5	.	CASSPYDGGQETQYF	TGCGCCAGCAGCCCTTATGACGGAGGGCAAGAGACCCAGTACTTC
TRBV6-6	few	TRBJ2-7	.	CASSPSPYGTHPYEQYF	TGTGCCAGCAGTCCATCCCCCTACGGGACTCATCCCTACGAGCAGTACTTC
TRBV3-1/TRBV3-2	.	TRBJ2-2	TRBD2	CASSQGISGGAAGELFF	TGTGCCAGCAGCCAAGGGATTAGCGGGGGGGCCGCCGGGGAGCTGTTTTTT
TRBV18	once	TRBJ2-7	TRBD1	CASSPTGTGYDEQYF	TGTGCCAGCTCACCAACCGGGACAGGGTACGACGAGCAGTACTTC
TRBV5-4	few	TRBJ2-7	.	CASSLSDTFSYEQYF	TGTGCCAGCAGCTTATCGGACACGTTTAGCTACGAGCAGTACTTC
TRBV19	.	TRBJ1-4	TRBD1	CASTQGQGLGKLFF	TGTGCCAGTACCCAGGGACAGGGGTTAGGAAAACTGTTTTTT
TRBV30	once	TRBJ1-4	.	CAWSRLATNEKLFF	TGTGCCTGGAGTAGACTCGCAACTAATGAAAAACTGTTTTTT
TRBV4-1	.	TRBJ1-3	.	CASSQGPPRGPDRNTIYF	TGCGCCAGCAGCCAAGGCCCCCCCAGGGGCCCTGACAGAAACACCATATATTTT
TRBV5-1	.	TRBJ2-5	TRBD1	CASSLLVGQAVTQYF	TGCGCCAGCAGCTTGTTAGTGGGACAGGCAGTGACCCAGTACTTC
TRBV7-8	.	TRBJ1-5	TRBD1	CASSLGATGVNQPQHF	TGTGCCAGCAGCTTAGGAGCGACAGGGGTAAATCAGCCCCAGCATTTT
TRBV2	.	TRBJ2-2	.	CASSRTTATGELFF	TGTGCCAGCAGCCGGACAACAGCCACCGGGGAGCTGTTTTTT
TRBV12-5	.	TRBJ2-1	TRBD2	CASGLVLSRASGGERSSYNEQFF	TGTGCTAGTGGTTTGGTACTCTCGCGGGCTAGCGGGGGGGAAAGGAGCTCCTACAATGAGCAGTTCTTC
TRBV24-1	few	TRBJ2-3	.	CATARTTSSTDTQYF	TGTGCCACCGCTCGGACTACTTCTAGCACAGATACGCAGTATTTT
TRBV29-1	.	TRBJ1-2	.	CSAPQGRDYGYTF	TGCAGCGCACCTCAGGGAAGGGACTATGGCTACACCTTC
TRBV6-5	.	TRBJ2-3	TRBD1	CASQGDWGTDTQYF	TGTGCCTCTCAGGGGGATTGGGGCACAGATACGCAGTATTTT
TRBV7-8	.	TRBJ2-7	TRBD2	CASSLGTSGTYEQYF	TGTGCCAGCAGCTTAGGGACTAGCGGCACCTACGAGCAGTACTTC
TRBV6-2/TRBV6-3	.	TRBJ2-2	TRBD1	CASSHLPGTGDIGELFF	TGTGCCAGCAGCCACCTTCCCGGGACAGGGGATATCGGGGAGCTGTTTTTT
TRBV29-1	.	TRBJ2-2	.	CSARQRTEDGELFF	TGCAGCGCCAGACAAAGGACAGAGGACGGGGAGCTGTTTTTT
TRBV19	.	TRBJ2-1	TRBD2	CASQLAGGPNEQFF	TGTGCCAGTCAACTAGCGGGGGGGCCCAATGAGCAGTTCTTC
TRBV11-3	.	TRBJ1-1	.	CASSSLGGNTEAFF	TGTGCCAGCAGTTCTCTCGGGGGGAACACTGAAGCTTTCTTT
TRBV6-5	.	TRBJ1-1	TRBD1	CASSYGAGGITEAFF	TGTGCCAGCAGTTATGGGGCAGGGGGCATTACTGAAGCTTTCTTT
TRBV19	.	TRBJ2-5	.	CASPPLEDSSETQYF	TGTGCCAGTCCCCCCCTTGAGGACAGTTCGGAGACCCAGTACTTC
TRBV5-1	.	TRBJ1-1	TRBD1	CASSATGGTEAFF	TGCGCCAGCAGCGCAACAGGGGGCACTGAAGCTTTCTTT
TRBV7-8	few	TRBJ1-4	.	CASSRRQDADEKLFF	TGTGCCAGCAGCCGACGACAGGACGCCGATGAAAAACTGTTTTTT
TRBV25-1	.	TRBJ2-3	.	CASSESGRFTDTQYF	TGTGCCAGCAGTGAAAGCGGCAGGTTCACAGATACGCAGTATTTT
TRBV5-1	.	TRBJ1-2	TRBD1	CASSLAPEGQLYGYTF	TGCGCCAGCAGCTTGGCCCCCGAGGGACAGCTCTATGGCTACACCTTC